A single sample is the source of the 17 T cell receptor beta chains below, sequenced in a study of tumor-infiltrating lymphocytes in oesophageal squamous cell carcinoma. MiXCR was run by TCRdb on the PCR reads, yielding one entry per CDR3 protein. The data contain just under 20,000 distinct CDR3 sequences, roughly two fifths of them seen just once; the ten biggest clones take up approximately 15%. Input material: normal esophageal tissue next to the tumor. These receptors were taken from a male donor with esophageal squamous cell carcinoma.

This clonotype was detected ten times or more. This sequence joins TRBV5-1 and TRBJ2-5; TRBD1 matches at 7 bases. There are 14 residues in the CDR3. Trimming removed 2 bases from V and 5 bases from J; junction bases left unmatched: 6. Germline assignment: CDR1 SGHRS and CDR2 YFSETQ. DNA for the CDR3: TGCGCCAGCAGCTTCATGACAGGGACGGAGACCCAGTACTTC. This encodes CASSFMTGTETQYF.

This clonotype was seen repeatedly, ten times or more. V gene TRBV5-1 combines with J gene TRBJ2-7, with 9 bases matching TRBD1. The V segment lost 1 base and the J segment 4 bases; nucleotides outside the gene matches: 3. The CDR3 covers 14 residues. Looked up from germline, CDR1 is SGHRS and CDR2 is YFSETQ. The CDR3 bases are TGCGCCAGCAGCTTGACAGGACAGGGGTACGAGCAGTACTTC. As protein: CASSLTGQGYEQYF.

This clonotype has ten or more counts. The chain uses TRBV28 and TRBJ2-5, with D unclear. Trimming took 3 bases from V and 5 from J, leaving 13 bases between them. CDR1 is MDHEN and CDR2 is SYDVKM in the germline V gene. This CDR3 is 14 amino acids long. CDR3 amino acids: CASSLRQVGETQYF. As DNA, the CDR3 is TGTGCCAGCAGTTTGCGGCAGGTCGGGGAGACCCAGTACTTC.

This clonotype appeared many times. This chain links TRBV7-2 with TRBJ2-1; D may be TRBD1 or TRBD2 (5 bases each). CDR1 is SGHTA, CDR2 FQGNSA, per germline. V was trimmed by 5 bases and J by 7 bases, leaving 12 bases between them. This CDR3 spans 13 amino acids. This CDR3 reads CASSHTWGNEQFF. CDR3 sequence (DNA): TGTGCCAGCAGCCATACGTGGGGGAATGAGCAGTTCTTC.

The chain combines TRBV6-1 with TRBJ2-3; 9 nucleotides line up with TRBD2. The CDR3 runs to 17 residues. With 5 bases clipped from V and 1 base from J, the junction kept 10 bases outside the gene matches. The germline V gene encodes CDR1 MNHNS and CDR2 SASEGT. The CDR3 nucleotides are TGTGCCAGCAGTCCCGATCTAGCGGGATTCGGCACAGATACGCAGTATTTT. Protein product: CASSPDLAGFGTDTQYF.

In its sample, this clonotype was seen many times. The V and J genes are TRBV28 and TRBJ2-7; D might be TRBD2 (5 bases). CDR1 MDHEN and CDR2 SYDVKM come from the germline V gene. This CDR3 is 13 amino acids long. V lost 3 bases and J 8 bases, leaving 14 bases between the germline ends. In DNA form, the CDR3 reads TGTGCCAGCAGTTTTGCGTGGGAGTATCAGCAGTACTTC. It specifies CASSFAWEYQQYF.

This clonotype was seen ten or more times. This sequence joins TRBV5-1 and TRBJ2-1; D perhaps matches TRBD1 (5 bases). The germline V gene has CDR1 SGHRS and CDR2 YFSETQ. Trimming pared 0 bases from V and 1 base from J, leaving 11 bases between. The CDR3 is made up of 16 amino acids. The CDR3, as DNA: TGCGCCAGCAGCTTGGCCCCCCAGGGATCCTACAATGAGCAGTTCTTC. Translating gives CASSLAPQGSYNEQFF.

In this sample, this clonotype turned up many times. V and J are TRBV11-2 and TRBJ2-7; 8 nucleotides agree with TRBD1. This CDR3 has 13 residues. Trimming at V came to 5 bases and at J to 3 bases, leaving 3 bases not matched to a gene. Germline values: CDR1 SGHAT, CDR2 FQNNGV. The CDR3 region is CASSLGQVYEQYF. The CDR3 nucleotides read TGTGCCAGCAGCCTGGGACAGGTCTACGAGCAGTACTTC.

This clonotype was detected a few times. This chain uses TRBV24-1 with TRBJ2-7; D gene ambiguous. This CDR3 region has 13 residues. Germline V lookup: CDR1 KGHDR, CDR2 SFDVKD. Deletions cut 4 bases from V and 7 bases from J, with 13 bases between. CDR3 DNA: TGTGCCACCAGTGACCAGACCGAAAATGAGCAGTACTTC. It codes for CATSDQTENEQYF.

This clonotype has just a few counts. This sequence may be a read error, since a much larger clone differs from it by one base. The V call is TRBV6-7, the J call TRBJ2-7, with a tentative D call TRBD1 (5 bases). TRBV6-7 carries the ORF label, with uncertain function. Trimming removed 2 bases at V and 8 bases at J, with 10 bases between. This CDR3 is built from 12 residues. For the CDR3, the DNA is TGTGCCAGCAGTTACGTACCAGGGAAGCAGTACTTC. It encodes CASSYVPGKQYF.

J is TRBJ2-4 and V is TRBV7-3; 7 bases line up with TRBD2. The closer fit of TRBJ2-1 to the DNA end suggests the J call may be wrong. The CDR3 totals 15 residues. Per the germline V gene, CDR1 is SGHTA and CDR2 is FQGTGA. This chain's CDR3 is CASSLTSGIGSEQFF. DNA for the CDR3: TGTGCCAGCAGCTTAACAAGCGGGATTGGTAGTGAGCAGTTCTTC.

V is TRBV7-3 and J is TRBJ1-1, with 7 bases matching TRBD1. The J segment lost 4 bases and the V segment lost 1 base, leaving 21 bases of the junction unmatched. From germline, CDR1 is SGHTA and CDR2 FQGTGA. The CDR3 is 20 amino acids. DNA for the CDR3: TGTGCCAGCAGCTTAAACGTGGGGGCGACAGGGCGGAATGGGGGCACTGAAGCTTTCTTT. Its translation: CASSLNVGATGRNGGTEAFF.

Concerning this clonotype itself: No DNA is shown, since the ends of the CDR3 on it are uncertain; the CDR3 is the one TCRdb lists. The V gene is TRBV7-5, the J gene TRBJ1-5; no check of the table's D call, TRBD1, against the DNA was made. TRBV7-5 is a pseudogene segment. Inclusive of both ends, the CDR3 amounts to 20 amino acids. The chain's CDR3 is CISVPEAYPDDRGGNQPQHF.

This clonotype was seen only once. The rearrangement uses TRBV12-3 or TRBV12-4 and TRBJ2-4; tentative D call: TRBD2 (6 bases). The CDR3 loop spans 15 amino acids. Trimming cost V 3 bases and J 0 bases, with 9 bases left between them. CDR3: CASSFGGLAKNIQYF. CDR3 DNA sequence: TGTGCCAGCAGTTTTGGAGGGTTAGCCAAAAACATTCAGTACTTC.

This clonotype is medium-sized by share. The chain couples TRBV7-6 to TRBJ2-4, with 7 bases aligning to TRBD1. Unmatched junction bases numbered 7, after V lost 3 bases and J lost 8 bases. The CDR3 totals 14 residues. CDR1 is SGHVS, CDR2 FNYEAQ, per germline. The CDR3 sequence: CASSLTTGADIQYF. In DNA form, the CDR3 reads TGTGCCAGCAGCTTGACAACAGGGGCAGACATTCAGTACTTC.

The chain employs TRBV7-3 and TRBJ2-3; possible D gene TRBD2, 5 bases. The CDR3 has 14 amino acids. V was cut by 5 bases and J by 1 base, with 10 bases left in between. The V gene's germline CDR1 is SGHTA and CDR2 FQGTGA. CDR3 nucleotide sequence: TGTGCCAGCAGCCGAGGGCCAGGCACAGATACGCAGTATTTT. The encoded protein is CASSRGPGTDTQYF.

This clonotype was seen ten or more times. CDR3 in DNA: TGTGCCAGCAGTTTTGGGGCCCGAGGGCGTAACTATGGCTACACCTTC. Protein: CASSFGARGRNYGYTF. The chain is built from TRBV13 and TRBJ1-2, with a possible D match to TRBD1 (5 bases). The CDR3 has 16 amino acids. Germline CDR1 and CDR2: PRHDT and FYEKMQ (reference sequence). V shed 6 bases and J shed 1 base, with 18 bases lying between them.